The clone carrying this T cell receptor beta chain was seen a handful of times. Its specificity is not known. Prepared libraries of TCR beta cDNA carried unique molecular identifiers. In TCRdb, the PCR reads were re-called with MiXCR into one record per CDR3 protein. Of roughly 870,000 distinct CDR3 sequences listed, 53% are singletons. This record belongs to a study of post-analysis software for immune sequencing data. Study information: The study covered relapsing-remitting, secondary progressive and progressive-relapsing courses of multiple sclerosis. Study-level points and caveats: Controls showed lower frequencies than patients for several TRBV segments, and TRBV5-6, TRBV5-1 and TRBV20-1 were among these. Co-batched samples clustered tightly together by F measure.

V lost 2 bases and J lost 2; bases outside the gene matches: 8. CDR1 and CDR2 (germline): DFQATT, SNEGSKA (reference sequence). The length of the CDR3 is 16 residues. V gene TRBV20-1 combines with J gene TRBJ2-5; 10 nucleotides align to TRBD2. The specimen sequenced was blood. The clonotype comes from a girl aged 10-17 years with multiple sclerosis. The DNA of the CDR3 is TGCAGTGCTAGACCAGCGGGGGGGCCTCGGCAAGAGACCCAGTACTTC. It yields the protein CSARPAGGPRQETQYF.